This T cell receptor beta chain was sequenced for a study of control samples from healthy donors and cancer patients. Germline CDR1 is DFQATT and CDR2 is SNEGSKA (reference sequence). V was clipped by 6 bases and J by 10 bases; unmatched bases: 3. The CDR3 sequence is 10 residues long. Only in-frame clones appear in the TCRdb table, and some are missing; sequencing was by immunoSEQ multiplex PCR. Of some 49,000 clones listed, 86% are singletons. The genes are TRBV20-1 and TRBJ1-2, with 9 bases matching TRBD1. This TCR was recovered from a woman aged 45 to 65 with lung cancer. Sequencing input: PBMCs. This chain's CDR3 is CSAGDRDYTF. CDR3 nucleotide sequence: TGCAGTGCAGGGGACAGGGACTACACCTTC.